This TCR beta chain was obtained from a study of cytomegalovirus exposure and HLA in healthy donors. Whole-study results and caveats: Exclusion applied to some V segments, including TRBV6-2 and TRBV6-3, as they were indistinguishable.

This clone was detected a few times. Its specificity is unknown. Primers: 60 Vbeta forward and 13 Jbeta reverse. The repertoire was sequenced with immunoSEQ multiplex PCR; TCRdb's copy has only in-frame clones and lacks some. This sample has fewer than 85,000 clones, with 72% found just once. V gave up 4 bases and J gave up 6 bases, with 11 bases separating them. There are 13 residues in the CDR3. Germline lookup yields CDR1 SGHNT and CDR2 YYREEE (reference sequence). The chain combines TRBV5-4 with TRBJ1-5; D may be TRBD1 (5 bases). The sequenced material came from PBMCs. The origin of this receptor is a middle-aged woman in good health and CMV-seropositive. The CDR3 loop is CASSQGVGQPQHF. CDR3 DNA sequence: TGTGCCAGCAGCCAGGGTGTCGGTCAGCCCCAGCATTTT.